This paragraph covers one T cell receptor beta chain sequence. Its antigen remains unidentified. One junction end does not reproduce the germline sequence, and a read error may be involved. The data derive from a study of T cells after posttransplantation cyclophosphamide (dated by TCRdb to about 2016). Regarding the complete study: The study tracked T cell repertoire reconstitution by TRB sequencing after myeloablative bone marrow transplantation using posttransplantation cyclophosphamide as GVHD prophylaxis. Because TRA and TRB clonality correlated tightly in some ten samples, later TCR analyses were limited to TRB. Antigen receptor sequencing was done on samples from roughly 35 PTCy-treated patients and from over 15 related bone marrow donors of those patients. Public TRB sequences were queried against a database of over 3,000 sequences associated with responses to pathogens, tumor antigens, self-antigens and alloantigens. Blood from all 35 or so PTCy patients who had 1-year posttransplant specimens underwent TRB sequencing. In 3 patients, TRB sequencing was also performed on up to about 3 more blood samples taken 2 to 5.2 years after transplant, and in several patients, pretransplant blood was also TRB-sequenced.

Here is what the overall study found, with its caveats: The TRB repertoires of T cells infiltrating skin or GI tract showed only limited overlap with the TRB repertoires of T cells in blood. Donor-recipient similarity was low at 1-2 months but rose over the first year, and later blood repertoires were often dominated by donor CD8+ memory clones. Across 45 patients, recipient CMV seropositivity and CMV reactivation were highly associated with TRB clonality; PTCy diversity was similar to CNI/methotrexate controls.

Related bone marrow donors provided peripheral blood samples on the day of marrow donation. Peripheral blood and bone marrow mononuclear cells were isolated by Ficoll-Hypaque density centrifugation and cryopreserved. FACS on a FACSAria II was used to sort CD4+ and CD8+ T cells, including the naive and memory subsets. TRB sequencing used genomic DNA with the immunoSEQ assay at survey resolution or the hsTCRB kit. In the authors' own workflow: The immunoSEQ software was used for initial read processing, and the LymphoSeq R package was used for repertoire analyses. Clonality was computed as 1 minus normalized Shannon entropy; Gini coefficient was also calculated for each TRB dataset. To infer phenotypes in unsorted samples, TRB sequences from sorted subsets of the recipient or donor were mapped onto unsorted samples from the same recipient. TCRdb took this table from immuneACCESS and kept in-frame rearrangements with V and J called. Such tables lack part of the clones; where checked against another copy, unresolved V genes explain under half of the gap, and the rest is unexplained. Clone size and the V and J calls come from that table; the DNA yielded D and trimming. Present in this sample are around 3,000 clones, 75% to 80% of which were seen just once. The ten largest clones add up to about a fifth of the sample.

CDR1 and CDR2, per the germline V gene (reference sequence), are SEHNR and FQNEAQ. The CDR3, cysteine through phenylalanine, is 17 amino acids long. The retained sequence is limited to the CDR3, 51 bases, with the frame set at the first base. The sample consisted of memory CD8+ T cells sorted from blood. This TCR was recovered from a woman aged 60-75 years in good health, CMV-negative, and a related stem cell transplant donor. The chain links TRBV7-9 with TRBJ1-5; TRBD1 matches 7 bases in the middle. CDR3 region: CASSQIQGRYSNQPQHF. The DNA sequence is given as TGCGCCAGCAGCCAGATACAGGGGAGATATAGCAATCAGCCCCAGCATTTT. With the portions outside the CDR3 filled from the reference TRBV7-9 and TRBJ1-5 genes, the complete variable region becomes DTGVSQNPRHKITKRGQNVTFRCDPISEHNRLYWYRQTLGQGPEFLTYFQNEAQLEKSRLLSDRFSAERPKGSFSTLEIQRTEQGDSAMYLCASSQIQGRYSNQPQHFGDGTRLSIL.